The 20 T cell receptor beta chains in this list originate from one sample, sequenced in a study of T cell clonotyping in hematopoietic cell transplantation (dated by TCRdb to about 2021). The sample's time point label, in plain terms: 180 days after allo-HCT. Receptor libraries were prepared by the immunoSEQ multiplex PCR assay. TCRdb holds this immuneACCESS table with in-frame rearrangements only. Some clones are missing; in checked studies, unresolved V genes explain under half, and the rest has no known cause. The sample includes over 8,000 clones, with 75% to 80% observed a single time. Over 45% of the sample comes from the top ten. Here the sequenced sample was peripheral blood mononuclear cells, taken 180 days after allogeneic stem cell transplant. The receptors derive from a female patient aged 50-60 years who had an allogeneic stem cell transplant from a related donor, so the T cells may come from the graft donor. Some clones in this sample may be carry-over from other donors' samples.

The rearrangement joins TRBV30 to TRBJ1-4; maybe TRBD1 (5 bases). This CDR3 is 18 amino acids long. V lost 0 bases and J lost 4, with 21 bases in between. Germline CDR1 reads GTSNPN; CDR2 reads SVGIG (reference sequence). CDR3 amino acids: CAWSVSLGRGLGNEKLFF. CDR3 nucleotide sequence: TGTGCCTGGAGTGTCAGCCTCGGGAGGGGCCTCGGTAATGAAAAACTGTTTTTT.

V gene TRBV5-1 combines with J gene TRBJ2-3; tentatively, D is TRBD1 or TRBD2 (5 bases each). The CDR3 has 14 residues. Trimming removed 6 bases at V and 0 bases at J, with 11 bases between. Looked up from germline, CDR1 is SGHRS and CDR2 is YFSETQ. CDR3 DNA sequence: TGCGCCAGCAACCGAGAGGGGAGCACAGATACGCAGTATTTT. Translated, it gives CASNREGSTDTQYF.

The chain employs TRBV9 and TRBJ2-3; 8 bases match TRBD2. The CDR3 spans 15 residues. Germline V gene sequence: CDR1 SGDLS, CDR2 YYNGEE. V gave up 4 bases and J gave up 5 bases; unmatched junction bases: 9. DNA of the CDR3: TGTGCCAGCAGCAATCTGCCGGGGGGGCAAGATACGCAGTATTTT. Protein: CASSNLPGGQDTQYF.

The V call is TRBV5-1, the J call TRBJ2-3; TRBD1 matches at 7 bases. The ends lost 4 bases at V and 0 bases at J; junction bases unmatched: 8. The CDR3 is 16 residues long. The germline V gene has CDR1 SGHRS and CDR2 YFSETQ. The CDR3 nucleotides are TGCGCCAGCAGCGAGTCAGGGGGAGCTAGCACAGATACGCAGTATTTT. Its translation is CASSESGGASTDTQYF.

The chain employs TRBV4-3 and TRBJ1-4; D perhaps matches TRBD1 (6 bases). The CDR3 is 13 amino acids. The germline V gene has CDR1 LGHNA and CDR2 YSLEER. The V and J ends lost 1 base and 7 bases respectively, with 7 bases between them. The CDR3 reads CASSQVRGEKLFF. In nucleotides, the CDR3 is TGCGCCAGCAGCCAAGTCAGGGGTGAAAAACTGTTTTTT.

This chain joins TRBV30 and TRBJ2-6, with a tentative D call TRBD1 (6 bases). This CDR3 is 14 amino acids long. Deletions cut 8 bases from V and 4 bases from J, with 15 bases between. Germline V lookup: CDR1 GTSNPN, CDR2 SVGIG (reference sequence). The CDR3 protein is CARAGVSGANVLTF. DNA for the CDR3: TGTGCCCGGGCAGGGGTGAGCGGGGCCAACGTCCTGACTTTC.

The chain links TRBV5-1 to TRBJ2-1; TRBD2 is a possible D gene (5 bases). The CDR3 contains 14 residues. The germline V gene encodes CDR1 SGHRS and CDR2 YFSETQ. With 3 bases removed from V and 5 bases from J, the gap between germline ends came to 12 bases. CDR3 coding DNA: TGCGCCAGCAGCTCGGACTTCCTAAACAATGAGCAGTTCTTC. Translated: CASSSDFLNNEQFF.

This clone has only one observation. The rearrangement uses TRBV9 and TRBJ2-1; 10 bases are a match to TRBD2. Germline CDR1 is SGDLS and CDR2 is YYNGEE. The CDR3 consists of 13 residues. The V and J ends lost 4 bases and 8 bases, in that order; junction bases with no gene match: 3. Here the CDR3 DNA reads TGTGCCAGCAGCATAGCGGGGGGCGATGAGCAGTTCTTC. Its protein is CASSIAGGDEQFF.

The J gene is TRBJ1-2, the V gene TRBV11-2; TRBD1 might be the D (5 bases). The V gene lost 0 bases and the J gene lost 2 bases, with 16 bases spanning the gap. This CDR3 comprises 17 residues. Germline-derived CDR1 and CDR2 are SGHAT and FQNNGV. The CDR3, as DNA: TGTGCCAGCAGCTTAGATTTAGGGGACTTGGTCAACTATGGCTACACCTTC. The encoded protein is CASSLDLGDLVNYGYTF.

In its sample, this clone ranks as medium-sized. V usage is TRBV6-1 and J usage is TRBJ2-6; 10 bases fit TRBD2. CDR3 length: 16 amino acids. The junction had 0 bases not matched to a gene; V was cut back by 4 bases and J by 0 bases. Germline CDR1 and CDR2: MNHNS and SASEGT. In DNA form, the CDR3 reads TGTGCCAGCAGTGGACTAGCGGGCTCTGGGGCCAACGTCCTGACTTTC. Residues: CASSGLAGSGANVLTF.

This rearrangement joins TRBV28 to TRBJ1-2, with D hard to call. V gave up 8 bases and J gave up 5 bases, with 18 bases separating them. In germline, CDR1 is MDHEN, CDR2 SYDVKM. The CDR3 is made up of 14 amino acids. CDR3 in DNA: TGTGCCAGCTTGGAAACGGGTAGGGTGTATGGCTACACCTTC. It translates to CASLETGRVYGYTF.

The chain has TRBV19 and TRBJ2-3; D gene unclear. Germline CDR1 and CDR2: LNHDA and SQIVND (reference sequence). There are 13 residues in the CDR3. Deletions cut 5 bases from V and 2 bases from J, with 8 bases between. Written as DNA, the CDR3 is TGTGCCAGTAGTGTGGGTTACACAGATACGCAGTATTTT. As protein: CASSVGYTDTQYF.

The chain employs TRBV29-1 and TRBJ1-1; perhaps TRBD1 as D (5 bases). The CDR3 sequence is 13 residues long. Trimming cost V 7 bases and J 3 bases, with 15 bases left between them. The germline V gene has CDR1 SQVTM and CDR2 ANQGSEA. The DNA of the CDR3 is TGCAGCGGGAGCGCGGGGGGGGACACTGAAGCTTTCTTT. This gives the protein CSGSAGGDTEAFF.

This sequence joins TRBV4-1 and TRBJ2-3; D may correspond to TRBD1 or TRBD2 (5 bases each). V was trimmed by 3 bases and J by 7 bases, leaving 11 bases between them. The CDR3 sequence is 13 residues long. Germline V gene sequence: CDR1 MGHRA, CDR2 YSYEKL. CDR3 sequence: CASSHGTVHTQYF. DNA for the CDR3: TGCGCCAGCAGCCATGGGACCGTCCATACGCAGTATTTT.

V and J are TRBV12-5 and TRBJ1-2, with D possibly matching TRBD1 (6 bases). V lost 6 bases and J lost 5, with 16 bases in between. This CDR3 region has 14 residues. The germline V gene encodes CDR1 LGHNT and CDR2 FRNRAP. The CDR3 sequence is CASGKTGPPYGYTF. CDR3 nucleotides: TGTGCTAGTGGCAAGACAGGACCTCCTTATGGCTACACCTTC.

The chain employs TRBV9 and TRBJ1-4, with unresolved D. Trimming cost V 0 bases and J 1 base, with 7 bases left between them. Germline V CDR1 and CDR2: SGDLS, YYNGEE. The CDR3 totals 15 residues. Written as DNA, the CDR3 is TGTGCCAGCAGCGTAGGGGTTGTAACTAATGAAAAACTGTTTTTT. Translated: CASSVGVVTNEKLFF.

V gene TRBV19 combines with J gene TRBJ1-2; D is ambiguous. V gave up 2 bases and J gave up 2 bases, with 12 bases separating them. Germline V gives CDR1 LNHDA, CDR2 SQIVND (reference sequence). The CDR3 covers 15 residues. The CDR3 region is CASSIIDGPNYGYTF. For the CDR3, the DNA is TGTGCCAGTAGTATAATAGACGGACCGAACTATGGCTACACCTTC.

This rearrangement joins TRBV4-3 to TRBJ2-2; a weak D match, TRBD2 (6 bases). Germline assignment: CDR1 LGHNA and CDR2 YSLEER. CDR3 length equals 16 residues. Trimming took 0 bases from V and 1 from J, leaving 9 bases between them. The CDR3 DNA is TGCGCCAGCAGCCAAGATCCGGGGGTGAACACCGGGGAGCTGTTTTTT. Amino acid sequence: CASSQDPGVNTGELFF.

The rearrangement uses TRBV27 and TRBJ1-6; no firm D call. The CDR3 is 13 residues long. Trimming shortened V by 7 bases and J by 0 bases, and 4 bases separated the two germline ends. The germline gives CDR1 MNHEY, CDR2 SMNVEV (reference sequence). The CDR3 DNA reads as TGTGCCAGCATGGGCTCCTATAATTCACCCCTCCACTTT. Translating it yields CASMGSYNSPLHF.

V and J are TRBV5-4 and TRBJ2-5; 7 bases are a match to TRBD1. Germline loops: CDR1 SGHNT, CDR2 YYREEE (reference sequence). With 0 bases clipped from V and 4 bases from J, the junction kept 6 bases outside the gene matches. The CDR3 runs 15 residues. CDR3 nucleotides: TGTGCCAGCAGCTTGGAGGTCGACAGGGCAGAGACCCAGTACTTC. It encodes CASSLEVDRAETQYF.